This section outlines one TCR beta chain sequence together with its context. Its antigen is as yet unknown. Distinct nucleotide sequences in the sample also encode this CDR3. PCR used 60 Vbeta primers and 13 Jbeta primers. The assay was immunoSEQ multiplex PCR, and TCRdb's table has in-frame clones only and misses some. The table lists around 190,000 clones, 81% of them singletons, with around 3.6% in the top ten. The data were obtained in a study of cytomegalovirus exposure and HLA in healthy donors. Study overall: There were fewer than 130 million unique TCR beta sequences, drawn from some 180 million T cells, in an earlier analysis. Whole-study findings and limits: The availability of immune exposure information extended only to CMV serostatus. The classifier, whose performance was assessed in both the original and validation cohorts, reportedly diagnosed cytomegalovirus status with high specificity and sensitivity.

V was trimmed by 6 bases and J by 3 bases, leaving 6 bases between them. Germline-derived CDR1 and CDR2 are ENHRY and SYGVKD. This CDR3 is built from 11 residues. This rearrangement joins TRBV10-3 to TRBJ2-7; D is ambiguous. The sequence was collected from a man aged 35-49 years in good health and CMV-seropositive. Sequencing was performed on PBMCs. CDR3: CAISSGYEQYF. The CDR3 DNA sequence: TGTGCCATCAGCTCGGGCTACGAGCAGTACTTC.